Sequencing of this T cell receptor (beta chain) was carried out in a study of T cell changes during pregnancy in multiple sclerosis. With V trimmed by 5 bases and J by 2 bases, 3 bases remained unmatched. The CDR3 has 14 amino acids. CDR1 and CDR2 from the germline V gene are SNHLY and FYNNEI. The assay was immunoSEQ multiplex PCR, and TCRdb's table has in-frame clones only and misses some. The repertoire holds about 87,000 clones, 90% to 95% seen once, with roughly 1.4% in the top ten. The sequenced sample was peripheral blood, obtained in the third trimester of pregnancy. V usage is TRBV2 and J usage is TRBJ2-1, with 7 bases lining up with TRBD2. This receptor was identified in a female donor in good health, enrolled as a control in a pregnancy study. CDR3 residues: CASSPGLTYNEQFF. The CDR3 DNA sequence: TGTGCCAGCAGTCCGGGACTAACCTACAATGAGCAGTTCTTC.